Sequencing of this T cell receptor (beta chain) was carried out in a study of blood T cell repertoires in COVID-19 (dated by TCRdb to 2018 to 2021). At the level of the whole study: The collaborator samples originated in the United States, Italy and Spain and spanned the acute and convalescent phases of COVID-19. The material from the prospective study consisted of cDNA or gDNA derived from T cells, B-cell-depleted T cells, or PBMCs. The dataset comprised deeply sampled blood TCRbeta repertoires from subjects exposed to, actively infected with, or recovered from COVID-19. The repertoires were made available in a free public database intended to serve as a resource for research on the immune response to SARS-CoV-2. Samples were obtained from the ongoing ImmuneRACE study (first 160 participants) and from 1,000 to 1,500 subjects provided by 6 global collaborators. The sample metadata nearly always contained a de-identified subject ID, COVID-19 status, age in years and sex. HLA class I and class II types, where available, came from metadata supplied by the sample provider rather than from assay-based typing.

This clone was picked up one time. Its recognized antigen is unknown. The sample holds no much larger clone one base away, and base qualities are not on file. TCRbeta CDR3 regions were amplified from genomic DNA using the immunoSEQ Assay, a bias-controlled multiplex PCR. On the study's bioinformatics: Within the assay, amplification of reference gene primers was used to estimate how many nucleated cells each sample contained. Sequence reads were collapsed and filtered to measure the absolute abundance of every unique TCRbeta CDR3 rearrangement. For each sample, productive Simpson clonality was calculated by taking the square root of Simpson's diversity index across productive rearrangements. Held by TCRdb, this immuneACCESS table contains in-frame sequences only and omits some clones. Under half of the omission traces to an unresolved V gene where checked; the cause of the rest is unknown. From that table come the V and J calls and clone size; the DNA was used to work out D and trimming. Present in this sample are roughly 200,000 clones, about 88% of which were seen just once. About 2.1% of the sample comes from the top ten.

Results and caveats for the whole study, not just this receptor: The amount of clinical and demographic metadata varied by source and participant and was provided uncurated.

Participants in the prospective study were enrolled through a virtual design, were aged roughly 18 to 100 years, and lived in 20 to 30 United States geographic areas. In the prospective study, participants were assigned to cohorts based on the clinical history participants reported in a screening survey and a study questionnaire. Mobile phlebotomists in the prospective study collected whole blood, serum and a nasopharyngeal or oropharyngeal swab from every participant. Over a roughly 2-month period, participants in the prospective study had the option of providing additional blood draws and questionnaires. Prospective study blood samples were shipped either frozen or at room temperature before DNA extraction. What was sequenced was PBMCs or T cells enriched from blood (not recorded which). This sequence originates from a woman aged 40 to 50 with acute COVID-19.

Here is the DNA: TGTGCCAGCAGCGTAGGCGTTGCTGGGGCCAACGTCCTGACTTTC. Translated, this is CASSVGVAGANVLTF. The chain uses TRBV9 and TRBJ2-6; the D gene remains uncertain. V is shortened by 0 bases, J by 2 bases, and the region joining them spans 6 bases. Including cysteine and phenylalanine, the CDR3 has 15 amino acids. Just the 45-base CDR3 DNA is kept, in frame starting at base 1. CDR1 SGDLS and CDR2 YYNGEE were looked up in the germline V gene.